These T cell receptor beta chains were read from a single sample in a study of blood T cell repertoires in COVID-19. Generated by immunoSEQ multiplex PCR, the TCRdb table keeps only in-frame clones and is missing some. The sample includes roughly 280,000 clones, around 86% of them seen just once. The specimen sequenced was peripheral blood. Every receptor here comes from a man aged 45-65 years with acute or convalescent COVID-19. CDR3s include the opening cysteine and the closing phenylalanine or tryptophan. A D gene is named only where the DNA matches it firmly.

CDR3: CASSFQGGLNQPQHF; V: TRBV5-6; J: TRBJ1-5; D: TRBD1
CDR3: CASSLGSGGITGELFF; V: TRBV5-4; J: TRBJ2-2; D: TRBD2
CDR3: CASRGQGYGYTF; V: TRBV2; J: TRBJ1-2; D: TRBD1
CDR3: CASSPAGQPQHF; V: TRBV5-1; J: TRBJ1-5; D: -
CDR3: CASSDNSQGGGYTF; V: TRBV7-8; J: TRBJ1-2; D: TRBD1
CDR3: CASSEVGHSSYEQYF; V: TRBV19; J: TRBJ2-7; D: -
CDR3: CASSLVEQSNQPQHF; V: TRBV7-8; J: TRBJ1-5; D: -
CDR3: CASSQGGYEQYF; V: TRBV3-1/TRBV3-2; J: TRBJ2-7; D: -
CDR3: CASSRPGGEETQYF; V: TRBV6-5; J: TRBJ2-5; D: TRBD2
CDR3: CASGDRDRYYGYTF; V: TRBV12-5; J: TRBJ1-2; D: TRBD1
CDR3: CASSLMGGHEQYF; V: TRBV5-1; J: TRBJ2-7; D: -
CDR3: CASSLFPPGQNLGNTIYF; V: TRBV7-9; J: TRBJ1-3; D: -
CDR3: CASVPWAGNTEAFF; V: TRBV9; J: TRBJ1-1; D: -
CDR3: CASSTTSGLSTDTQYF; V: TRBV3-1/TRBV3-2; J: TRBJ2-3; D: TRBD2
CDR3: CASSGGTSSYEQYF; V: TRBV9; J: TRBJ2-7; D: -
CDR3: CASSPMGQPGEQYF; V: TRBV11-2; J: TRBJ2-7; D: -
CDR3: CASSAGQVGYEQYF; V: TRBV9; J: TRBJ2-7; D: TRBD1
CDR3: CASSQSIGNQPQHF; V: TRBV23-1; J: TRBJ1-5; D: -
CDR3: CATSDSRQGAGGYTF; V: TRBV24-1; J: TRBJ1-2; D: TRBD1
CDR3: CASSQLAGVGGTQYF; V: TRBV4-1; J: TRBJ2-3; D: TRBD2
CDR3: CASSLSQYNEQFF; V: TRBV5-1; J: TRBJ2-1; D: -
CDR3: CASSLVLNSPLHF; V: TRBV7-8; J: TRBJ1-6; D: -